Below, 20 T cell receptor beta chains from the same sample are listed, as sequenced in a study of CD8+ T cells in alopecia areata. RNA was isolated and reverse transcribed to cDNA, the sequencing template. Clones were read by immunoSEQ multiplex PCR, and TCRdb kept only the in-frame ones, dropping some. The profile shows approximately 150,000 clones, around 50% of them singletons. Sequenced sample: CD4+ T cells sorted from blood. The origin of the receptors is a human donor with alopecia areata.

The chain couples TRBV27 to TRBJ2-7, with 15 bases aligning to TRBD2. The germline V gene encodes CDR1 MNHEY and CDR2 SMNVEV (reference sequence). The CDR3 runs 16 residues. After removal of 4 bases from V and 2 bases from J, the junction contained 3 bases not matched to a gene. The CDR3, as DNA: TGTGCCAGCAGTTCGGGACTAGCGGGAGGTCCCTACGAGCAGTACTTC. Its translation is CASSSGLAGGPYEQYF.

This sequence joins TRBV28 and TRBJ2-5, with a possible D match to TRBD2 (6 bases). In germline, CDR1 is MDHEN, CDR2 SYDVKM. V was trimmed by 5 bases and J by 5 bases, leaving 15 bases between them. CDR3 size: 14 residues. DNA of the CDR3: TGTGCCAGCAGTCAACCTCGGGGGATGGAGACCCAGTACTTC. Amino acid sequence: CASSQPRGMETQYF.

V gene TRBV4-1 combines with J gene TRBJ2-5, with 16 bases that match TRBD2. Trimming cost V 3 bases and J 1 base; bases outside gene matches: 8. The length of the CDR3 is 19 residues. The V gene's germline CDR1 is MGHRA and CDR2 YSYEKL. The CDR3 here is CASSHPGLAGGVGQETQYF. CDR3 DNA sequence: TGCGCCAGCAGCCACCCGGGACTAGCGGGAGGGGTTGGCCAAGAGACCCAGTACTTC.

The CDR3 here is CASSDWTTDTQYF. CDR3 nucleotides: TGTGCCAGCAGTGATTGGACCACAGATACGCAGTATTTT. The chain employs TRBV2 and TRBJ2-3, with D uncertain. This CDR3 has 13 amino acids. Germline V gene sequence: CDR1 SNHLY, CDR2 FYNNEI. Trimming cost V 3 bases and J 2 bases, with 6 bases left between them.

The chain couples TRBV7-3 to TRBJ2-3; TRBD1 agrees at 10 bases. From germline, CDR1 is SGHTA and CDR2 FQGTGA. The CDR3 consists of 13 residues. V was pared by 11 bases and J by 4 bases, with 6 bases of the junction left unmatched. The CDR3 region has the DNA TGTGCCTCTCGGACAGGGGGAGCAGATACGCAGTATTTT. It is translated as CASRTGGADTQYF. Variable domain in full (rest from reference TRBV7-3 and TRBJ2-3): GAGVSQTPSNKVTEKGKYVELRCDPISGHTALYWYRQSLGQGPEFLIYFQGTGAADDSGLPNDRFFAVRPEGSVSTLKIQRTERGDSAVYLCASRTGGADTQYFGPGTRLTVL.

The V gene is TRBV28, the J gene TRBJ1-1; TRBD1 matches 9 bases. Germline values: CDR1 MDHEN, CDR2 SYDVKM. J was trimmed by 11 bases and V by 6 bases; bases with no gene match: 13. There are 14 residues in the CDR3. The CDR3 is CASSSTGGTVLAFF. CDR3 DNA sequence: TGTGCCAGCAGCTCAACAGGGGGCACGGTTTTGGCTTTCTTT.

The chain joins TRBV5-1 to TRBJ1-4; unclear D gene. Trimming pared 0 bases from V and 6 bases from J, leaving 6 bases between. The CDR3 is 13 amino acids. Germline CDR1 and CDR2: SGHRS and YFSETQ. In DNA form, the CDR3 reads TGCGCCAGCAGCTTGGTAACAGATGAAAAACTGTTTTTT. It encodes CASSLVTDEKLFF. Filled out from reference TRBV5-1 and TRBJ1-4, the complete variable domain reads KAGVTQTPRYLIKTRGQQVTLSCSPISGHRSVSWYQQTPGQGLQFLFEYFSETQRNKGNFPGRFSGRQFSNSRSEMNVSTLELGDSALYLCASSLVTDEKLFFGSGTQLSVL.

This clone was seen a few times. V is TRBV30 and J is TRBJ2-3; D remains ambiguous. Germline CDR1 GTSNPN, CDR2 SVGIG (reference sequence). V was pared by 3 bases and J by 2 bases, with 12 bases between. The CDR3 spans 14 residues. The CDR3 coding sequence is TGTGCCTGGAGACCCCCGGGCGCCACAGATACGCAGTATTTT. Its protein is CAWRPPGATDTQYF.

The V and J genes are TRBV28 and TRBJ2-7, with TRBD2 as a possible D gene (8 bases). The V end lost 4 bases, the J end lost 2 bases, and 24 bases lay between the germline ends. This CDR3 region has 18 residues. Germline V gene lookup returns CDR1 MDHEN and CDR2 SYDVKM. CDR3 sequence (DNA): TGTGCCAGCAGTTCGGGAGGGGGCAATAAATTTTATCCCTACGAGCAGTACTTC. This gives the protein CASSSGGGNKFYPYEQYF.

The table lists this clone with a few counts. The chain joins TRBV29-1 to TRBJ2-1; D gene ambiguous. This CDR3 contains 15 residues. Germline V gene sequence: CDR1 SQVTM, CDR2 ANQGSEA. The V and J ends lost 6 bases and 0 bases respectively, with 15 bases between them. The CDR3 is CSVPPGASSYNEQFF. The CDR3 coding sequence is TGCAGCGTCCCCCCAGGAGCGAGCTCCTACAATGAGCAGTTCTTC.

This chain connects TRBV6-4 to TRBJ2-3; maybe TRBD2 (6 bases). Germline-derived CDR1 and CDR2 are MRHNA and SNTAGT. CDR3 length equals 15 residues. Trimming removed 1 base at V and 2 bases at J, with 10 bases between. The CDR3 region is CASSDWPSDTDTQYF. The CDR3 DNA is TGTGCCAGCAGTGACTGGCCTAGCGACACAGATACGCAGTATTTT.

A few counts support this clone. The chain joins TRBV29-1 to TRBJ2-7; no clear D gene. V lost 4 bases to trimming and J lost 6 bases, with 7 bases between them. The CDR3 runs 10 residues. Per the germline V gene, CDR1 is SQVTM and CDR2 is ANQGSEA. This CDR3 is CSVGDIEQYF. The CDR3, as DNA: TGCAGCGTTGGTGATATCGAGCAGTACTTC.

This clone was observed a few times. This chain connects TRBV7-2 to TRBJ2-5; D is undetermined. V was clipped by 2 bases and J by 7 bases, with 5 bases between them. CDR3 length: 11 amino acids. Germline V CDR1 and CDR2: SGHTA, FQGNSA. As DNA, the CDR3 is TGTGCCAGCAGCTTACAGAGGACCCAGTACTTC. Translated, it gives CASSLQRTQYF.

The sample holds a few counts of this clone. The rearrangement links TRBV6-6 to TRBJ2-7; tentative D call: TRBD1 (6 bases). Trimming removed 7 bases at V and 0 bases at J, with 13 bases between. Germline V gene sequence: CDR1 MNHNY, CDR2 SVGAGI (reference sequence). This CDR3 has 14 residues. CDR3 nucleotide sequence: TGTGCCAGCAAAGGGGACACCGTCTCCTACGAGCAGTACTTC. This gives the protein CASKGDTVSYEQYF.

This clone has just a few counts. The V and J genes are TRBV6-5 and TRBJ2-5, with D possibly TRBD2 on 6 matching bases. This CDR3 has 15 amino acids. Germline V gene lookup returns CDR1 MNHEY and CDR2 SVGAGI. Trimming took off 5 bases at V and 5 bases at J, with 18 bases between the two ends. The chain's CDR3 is CASSRAEGRGETQYF. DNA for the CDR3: TGTGCCAGCAGTCGAGCGGAGGGCCGCGGGGAGACCCAGTACTTC.

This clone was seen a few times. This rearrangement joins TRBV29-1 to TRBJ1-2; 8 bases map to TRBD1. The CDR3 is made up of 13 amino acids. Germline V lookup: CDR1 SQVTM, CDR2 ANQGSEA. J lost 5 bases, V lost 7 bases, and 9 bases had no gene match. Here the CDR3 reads CSAGQGMGYGYTF. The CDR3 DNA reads TGCAGCGCTGGACAGGGAATGGGGTATGGCTACACCTTC.

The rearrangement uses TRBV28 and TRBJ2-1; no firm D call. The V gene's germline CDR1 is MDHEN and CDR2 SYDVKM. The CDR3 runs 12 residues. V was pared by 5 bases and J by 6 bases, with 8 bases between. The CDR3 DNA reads TGTGCCAGCAGTCTCGCCCTCAATGAGCAGTTCTTC. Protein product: CASSLALNEQFF.

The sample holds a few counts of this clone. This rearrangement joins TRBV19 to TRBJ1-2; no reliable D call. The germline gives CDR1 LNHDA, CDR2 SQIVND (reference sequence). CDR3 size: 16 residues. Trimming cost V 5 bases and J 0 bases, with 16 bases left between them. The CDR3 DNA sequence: TGTGCCAGTAGTCTTCGACCACGTCCAGCTAACTATGGCTACACCTTC. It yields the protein CASSLRPRPANYGYTF.

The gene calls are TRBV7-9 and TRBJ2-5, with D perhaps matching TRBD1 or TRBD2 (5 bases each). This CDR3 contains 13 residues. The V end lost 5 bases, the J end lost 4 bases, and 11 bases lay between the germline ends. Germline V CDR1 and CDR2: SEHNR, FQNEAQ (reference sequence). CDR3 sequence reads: CASSRGASETQYF. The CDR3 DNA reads TGTGCCAGCAGCCGAGGGGCGTCAGAGACCCAGTACTTC.

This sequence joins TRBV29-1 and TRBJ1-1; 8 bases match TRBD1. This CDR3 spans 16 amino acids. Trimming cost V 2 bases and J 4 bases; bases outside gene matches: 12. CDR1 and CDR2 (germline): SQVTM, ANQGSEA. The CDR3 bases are TGCAGCGTTGAATTGGGCAGGGGGCGGTATTTCACTGAAGCTTTCTTT. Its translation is CSVELGRGRYFTEAFF. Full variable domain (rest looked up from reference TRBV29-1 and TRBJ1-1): SAVISQKPSRDICQRGTSLTIQCQVDSQVTMMFWYRQQPGQSLTLIATANQGSEATYESGFVIDKFPISRPNLTFSTLTVSNMSPEDSSIYLCSVELGRGRYFTEAFFGQGTRLTVV.